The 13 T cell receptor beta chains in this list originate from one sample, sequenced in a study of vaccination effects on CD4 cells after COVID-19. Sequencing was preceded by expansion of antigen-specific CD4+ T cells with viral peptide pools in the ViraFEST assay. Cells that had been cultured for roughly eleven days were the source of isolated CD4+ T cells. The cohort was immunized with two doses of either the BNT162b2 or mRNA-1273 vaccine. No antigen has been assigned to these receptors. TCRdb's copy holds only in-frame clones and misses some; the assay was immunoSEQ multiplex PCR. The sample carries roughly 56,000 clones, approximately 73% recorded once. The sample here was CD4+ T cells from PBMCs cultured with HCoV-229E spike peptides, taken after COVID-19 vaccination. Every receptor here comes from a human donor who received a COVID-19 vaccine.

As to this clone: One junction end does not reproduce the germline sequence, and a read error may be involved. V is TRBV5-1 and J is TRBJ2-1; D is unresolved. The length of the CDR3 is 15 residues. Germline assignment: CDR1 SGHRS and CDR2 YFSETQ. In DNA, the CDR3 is TGCGCCAGTAGCTTAACAGAAAGCTCCTACAATGAGCAGTTCTTC. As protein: CASSLTESSYNEQFF.

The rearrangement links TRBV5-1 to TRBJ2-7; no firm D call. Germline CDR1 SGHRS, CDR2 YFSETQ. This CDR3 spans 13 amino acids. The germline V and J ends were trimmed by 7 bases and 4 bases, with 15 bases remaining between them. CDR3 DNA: TGCGCCAGCTCGTTACAGCTCGAGTACGAGCAGTACGTC. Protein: CASSLQLEYEQYV.

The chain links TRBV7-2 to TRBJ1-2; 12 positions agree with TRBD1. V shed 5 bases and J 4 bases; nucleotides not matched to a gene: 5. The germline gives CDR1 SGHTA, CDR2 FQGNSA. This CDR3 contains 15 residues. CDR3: CASSAGQGAGYGYTF. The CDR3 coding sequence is TGTGCCAGCAGCGCGGGACAGGGGGCAGGCTATGGCTACACCTTC.

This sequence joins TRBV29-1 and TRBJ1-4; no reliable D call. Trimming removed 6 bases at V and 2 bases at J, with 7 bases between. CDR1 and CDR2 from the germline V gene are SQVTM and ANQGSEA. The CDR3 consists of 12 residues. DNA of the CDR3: TGCAGCGTACTTCATACTAATGAAAAACTGTTTTTT. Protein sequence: CSVLHTNEKLFF. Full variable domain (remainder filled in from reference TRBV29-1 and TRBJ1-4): SAVISQKPSRDICQRGTSLTIQCQVDSQVTMMFWYRQQPGQSLTLIATANQGSEATYESGFVIDKFPISRPNLTFSTLTVSNMSPEDSSIYLCSVLHTNEKLFFGSGTQLSVL.

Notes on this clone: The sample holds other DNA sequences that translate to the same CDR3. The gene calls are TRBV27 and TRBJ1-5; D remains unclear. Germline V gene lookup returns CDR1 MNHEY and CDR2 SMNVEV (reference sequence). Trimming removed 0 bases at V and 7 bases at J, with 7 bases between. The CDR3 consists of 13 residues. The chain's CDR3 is CASSLSGRQPQHF. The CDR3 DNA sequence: TGTGCCAGCAGTTTATCTGGGAGGCAGCCCCAGCATTTT.

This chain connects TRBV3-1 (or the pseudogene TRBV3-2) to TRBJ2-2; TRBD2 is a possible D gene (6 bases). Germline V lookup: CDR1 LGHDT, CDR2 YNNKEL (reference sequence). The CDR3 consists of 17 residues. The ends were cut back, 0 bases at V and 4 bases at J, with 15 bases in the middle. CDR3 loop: CASSQESSGRGTGELFF. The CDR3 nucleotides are TGTGCCAGCAGCCAAGAAAGTTCAGGGCGGGGCACCGGGGAGCTGTTTTTT.

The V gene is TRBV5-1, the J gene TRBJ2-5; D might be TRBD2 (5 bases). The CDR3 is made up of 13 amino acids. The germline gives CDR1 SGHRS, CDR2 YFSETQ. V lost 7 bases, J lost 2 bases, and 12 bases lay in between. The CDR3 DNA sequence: TGCGCCAGCTCTGGAGGTCGGCAAGAGACCCAGTACTTC. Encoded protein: CASSGGRQETQYF.

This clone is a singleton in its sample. The CDR3 loop reads CASSARQGDEQYV. The DNA for the CDR3 is TGTGCCAGCAGCGCCCGACAGGGAGACGAGCAGTACGTC. The chain links TRBV7-3 to TRBJ2-7; TRBD1 matches 7 bases. The CDR3 loop spans 13 amino acids. The V and J ends lost 5 bases and 5 bases, in that order; junction bases with no gene match: 6. Germline values: CDR1 SGHTA, CDR2 FQGTGA.

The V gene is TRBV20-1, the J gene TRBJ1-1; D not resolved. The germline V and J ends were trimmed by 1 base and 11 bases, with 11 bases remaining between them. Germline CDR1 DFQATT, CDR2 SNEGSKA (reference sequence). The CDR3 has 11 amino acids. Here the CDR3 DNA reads TGCAGTGCTAGAGGGACGCTATGGGCTTTCTTT. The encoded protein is CSARGTLWAFF.

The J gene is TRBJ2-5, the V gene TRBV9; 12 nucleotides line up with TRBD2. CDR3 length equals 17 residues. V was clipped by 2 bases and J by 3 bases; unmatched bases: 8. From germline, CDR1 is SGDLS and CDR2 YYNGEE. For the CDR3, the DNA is TGTGCCAGCAGCGTTGGCCTTCTAGCGGGGGGGGAAGAGACCCAGTACTTC. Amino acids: CASSVGLLAGGEETQYF.

The CDR3 DNA reads as TGTGCCAGCAGTTACTTGGGACAGGGCCTAAATCAGCCCCAGCATTTT. This sequence encodes CASSYLGQGLNQPQHF. The genes are TRBV6-5 and TRBJ1-5; 9 nucleotides agree with TRBD1. This CDR3 contains 16 residues. Germline CDR1 reads MNHEY; CDR2 reads SVGAGI. J gave up 4 bases and V 1 base, and 5 bases lay outside the gene matches.

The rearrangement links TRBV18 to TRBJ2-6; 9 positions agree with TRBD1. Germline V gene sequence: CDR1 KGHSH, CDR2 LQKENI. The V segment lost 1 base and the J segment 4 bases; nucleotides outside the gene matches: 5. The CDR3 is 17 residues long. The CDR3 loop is CASSPLGQGMGANVLTF. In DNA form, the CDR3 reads TGTGCCAGCTCACCACTCGGACAGGGGATGGGGGCCAACGTCCTGACTTTC. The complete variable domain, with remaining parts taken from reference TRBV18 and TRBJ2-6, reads NAGVMQNPRHLVRRRGQEARLRCSPMKGHSHVYWYRQLPEEGLKFMVYLQKENIIDESGMPKERFSAEFPKEGPSILRIQQVVRGDSAAYFCASSPLGQGMGANVLTFGAGSRLTVL.

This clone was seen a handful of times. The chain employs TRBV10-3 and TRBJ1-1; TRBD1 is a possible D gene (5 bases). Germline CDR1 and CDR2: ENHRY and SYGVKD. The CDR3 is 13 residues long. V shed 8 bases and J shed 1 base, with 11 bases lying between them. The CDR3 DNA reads TGTGCCATCTCAGGGACGGGGAACACTGAAGCTTTCTTT. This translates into CAISGTGNTEAFF.